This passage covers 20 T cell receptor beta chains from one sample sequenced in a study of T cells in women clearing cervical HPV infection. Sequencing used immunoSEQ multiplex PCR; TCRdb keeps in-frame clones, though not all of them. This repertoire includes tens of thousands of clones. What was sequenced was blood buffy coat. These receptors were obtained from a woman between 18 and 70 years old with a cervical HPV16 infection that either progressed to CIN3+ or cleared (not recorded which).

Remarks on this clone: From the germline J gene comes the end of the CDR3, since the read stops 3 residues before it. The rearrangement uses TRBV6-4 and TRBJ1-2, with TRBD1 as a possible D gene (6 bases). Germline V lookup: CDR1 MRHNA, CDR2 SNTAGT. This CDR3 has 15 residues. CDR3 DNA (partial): TGTGCCAGCAGTGACGGAGAGGGGGATACAGATACC. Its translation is CASSDGEGDTDT. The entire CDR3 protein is CASSDGEGDTDTYTF.

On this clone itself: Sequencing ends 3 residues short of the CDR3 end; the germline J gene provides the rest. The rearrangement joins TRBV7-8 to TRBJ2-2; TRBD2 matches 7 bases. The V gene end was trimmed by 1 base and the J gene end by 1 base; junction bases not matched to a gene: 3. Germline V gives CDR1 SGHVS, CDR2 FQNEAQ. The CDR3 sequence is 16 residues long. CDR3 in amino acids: CASSLDGGGNTGELFF. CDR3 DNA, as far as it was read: TGTGCCAGCAGCTTAGATGGGGGGGGGAACACCGGGGAG.

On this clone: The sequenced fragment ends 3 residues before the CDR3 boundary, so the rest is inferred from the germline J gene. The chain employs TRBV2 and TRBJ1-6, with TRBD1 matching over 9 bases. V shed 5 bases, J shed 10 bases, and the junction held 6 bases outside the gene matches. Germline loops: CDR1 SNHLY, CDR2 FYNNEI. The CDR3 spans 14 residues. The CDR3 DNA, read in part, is TGTGCCAGCAGTTGGGACAGGGAATTGTCACCC. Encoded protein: CASSWDRELSP. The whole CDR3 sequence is CASSWDRELSPLHF.

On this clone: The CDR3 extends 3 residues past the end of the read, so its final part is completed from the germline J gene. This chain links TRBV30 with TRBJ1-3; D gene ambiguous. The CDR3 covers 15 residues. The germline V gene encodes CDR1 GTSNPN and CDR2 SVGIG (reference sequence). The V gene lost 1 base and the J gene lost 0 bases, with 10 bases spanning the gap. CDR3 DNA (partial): TGTGCCTGGAGTGCTCTATTTATCTCTGGAAACACC. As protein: CAWSALFISGNT. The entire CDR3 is CAWSALFISGNTIYF. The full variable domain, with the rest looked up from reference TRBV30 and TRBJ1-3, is SQTIHQWPATLVQPVGSPLSLECTVEGTSNPNLYWYRQAAGRGLQLLFYSVGIGQISSEVPQNLSASRPQDRQFILSSKKLLLSDSGFYLCAWSALFISGNTIYFGEGSWLTVV.

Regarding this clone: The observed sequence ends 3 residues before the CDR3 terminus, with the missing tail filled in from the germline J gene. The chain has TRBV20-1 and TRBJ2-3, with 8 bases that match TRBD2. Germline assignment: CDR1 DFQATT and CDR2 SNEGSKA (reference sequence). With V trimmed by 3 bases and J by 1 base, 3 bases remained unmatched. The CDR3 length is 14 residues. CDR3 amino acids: CSASRREGTDTQYF. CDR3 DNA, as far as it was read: TGCAGTGCTAGTCGGCGGGAGGGCACAGATACG.

CDR3 amino acids: CASSLDGRGHEQYF. The CDR3 DNA, read in part, is TGCGCCAGCAGCTTGGATGGCAGGGGCCACGAG. This sequence joins TRBV5-1 and TRBJ2-7; the D gene is possibly TRBD1 (6 bases). Read data end 3 residues before the CDR3 end; the end is taken from the germline J gene. This CDR3 is 14 amino acids long. Germline CDR1 is SGHRS and CDR2 is YFSETQ. The germline V and J ends were trimmed by 0 bases and 5 bases, with 12 bases remaining between them.

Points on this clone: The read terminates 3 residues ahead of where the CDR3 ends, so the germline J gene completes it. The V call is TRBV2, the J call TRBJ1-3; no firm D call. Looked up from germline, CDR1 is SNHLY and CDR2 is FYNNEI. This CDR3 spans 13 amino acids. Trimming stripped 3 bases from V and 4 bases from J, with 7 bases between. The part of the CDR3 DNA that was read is TGTGCCAGCAGTGAGAGAGCGGGAAACACC. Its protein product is CASSERAGNT. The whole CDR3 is CASSERAGNTIYF. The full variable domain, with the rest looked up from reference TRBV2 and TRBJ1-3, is EPEVTQTPSHQVTQMGQEVILRCVPISNHLYFYWYRQILGQKVEFLVSFYNNEISEKSEIFDDQFSVERPDGSNFTLKIRSTKLEDSAMYFCASSERAGNTIYFGEGSWLTVV.

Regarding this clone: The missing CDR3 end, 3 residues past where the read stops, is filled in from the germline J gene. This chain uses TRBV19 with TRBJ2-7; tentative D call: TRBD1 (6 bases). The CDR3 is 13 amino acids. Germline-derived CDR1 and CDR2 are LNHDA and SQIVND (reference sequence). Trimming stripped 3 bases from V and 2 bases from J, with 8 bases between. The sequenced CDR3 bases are TGTGCCAGTAGTATGGGACACCCCTACGAG. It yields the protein CASSMGHPYE. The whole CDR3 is CASSMGHPYEQYF.

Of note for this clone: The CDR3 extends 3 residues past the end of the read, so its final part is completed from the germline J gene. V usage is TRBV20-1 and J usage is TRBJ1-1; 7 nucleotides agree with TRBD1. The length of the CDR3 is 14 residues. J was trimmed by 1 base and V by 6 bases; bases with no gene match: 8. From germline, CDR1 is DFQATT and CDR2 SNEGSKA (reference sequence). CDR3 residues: CSAMAGQTNTEAFF. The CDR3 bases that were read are TGCAGTGCCATGGCGGGACAGACGAACACTGAA.

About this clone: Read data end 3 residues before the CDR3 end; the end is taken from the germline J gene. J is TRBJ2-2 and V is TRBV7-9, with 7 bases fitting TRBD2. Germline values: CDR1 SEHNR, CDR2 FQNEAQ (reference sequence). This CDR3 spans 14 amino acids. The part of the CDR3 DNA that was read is TGTGCCAGCAACCCCACGGGGGGAAGAGAAAAG. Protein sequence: CASNPTGGREK. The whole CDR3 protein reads CASNPTGGREKLFF.

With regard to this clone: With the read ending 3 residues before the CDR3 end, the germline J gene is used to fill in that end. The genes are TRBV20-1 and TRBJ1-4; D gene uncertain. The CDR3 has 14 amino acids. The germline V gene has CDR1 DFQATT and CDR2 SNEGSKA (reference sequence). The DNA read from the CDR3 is TGCAGTGCTAGACTCACAGAGGTCCGGGGAGGA. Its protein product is CSARLTEVRGG. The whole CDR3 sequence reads CSARLTEVRGGLFF.

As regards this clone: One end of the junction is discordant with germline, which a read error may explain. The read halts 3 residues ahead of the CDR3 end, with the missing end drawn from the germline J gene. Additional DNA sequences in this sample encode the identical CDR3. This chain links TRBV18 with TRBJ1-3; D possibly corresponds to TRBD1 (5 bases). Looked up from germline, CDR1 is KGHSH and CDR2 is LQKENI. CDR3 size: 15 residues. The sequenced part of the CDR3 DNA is TGTGCCAGCTCACCCGGGGGGTTCTCTGGAAACACG. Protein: CASSPGGFSGNT. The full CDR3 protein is CASSPGGFSGNTIYF. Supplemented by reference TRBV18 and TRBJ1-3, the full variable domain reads NAGVMQNPRHLVRRRGQEARLRCSPMKGHSHVYWYRQLPEEGLKFMVYLQKENIIDESGMPKERFSAEFPKEGPSILRIQQVVRGDSAAYFCASSPGGFSGNTIYFGEGSWLTVV.

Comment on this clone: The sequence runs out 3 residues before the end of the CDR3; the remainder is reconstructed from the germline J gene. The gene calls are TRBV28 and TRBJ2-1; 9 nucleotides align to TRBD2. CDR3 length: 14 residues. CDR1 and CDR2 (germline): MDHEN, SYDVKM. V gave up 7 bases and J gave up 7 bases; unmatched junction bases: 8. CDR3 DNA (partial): TGTGCCAGCACAAGCGGGGGGACCCTTAATGAG. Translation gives CASTSGGTLNE. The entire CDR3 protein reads CASTSGGTLNEQFF.

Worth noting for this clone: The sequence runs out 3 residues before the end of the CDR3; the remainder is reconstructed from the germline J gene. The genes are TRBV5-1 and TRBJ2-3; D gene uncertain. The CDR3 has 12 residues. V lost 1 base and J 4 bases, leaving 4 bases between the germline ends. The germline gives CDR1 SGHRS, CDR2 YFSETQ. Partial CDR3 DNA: TGCGCCAGCAGCTTGATCTCAGATACG. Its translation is CASSLISDT. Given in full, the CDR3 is CASSLISDTQYF.

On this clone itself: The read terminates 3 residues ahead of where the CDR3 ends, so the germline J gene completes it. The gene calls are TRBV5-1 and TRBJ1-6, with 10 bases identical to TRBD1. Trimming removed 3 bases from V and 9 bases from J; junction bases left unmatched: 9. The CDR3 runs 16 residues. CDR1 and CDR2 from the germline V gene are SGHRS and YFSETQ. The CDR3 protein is CASSSAGTGVGSPLHF. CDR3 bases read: TGCGCCAGCAGCTCTGCCGGGACAGGGGTGGGTTCACCC.

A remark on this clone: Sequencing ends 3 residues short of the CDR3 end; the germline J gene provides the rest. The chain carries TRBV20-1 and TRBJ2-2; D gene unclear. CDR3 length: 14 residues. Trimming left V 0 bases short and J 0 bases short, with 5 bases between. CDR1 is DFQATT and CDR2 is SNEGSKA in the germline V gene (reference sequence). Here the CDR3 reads CSARDRSNTGELFF. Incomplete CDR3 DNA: TGCAGTGCTAGAGATCGTTCGAACACCGGGGAG.

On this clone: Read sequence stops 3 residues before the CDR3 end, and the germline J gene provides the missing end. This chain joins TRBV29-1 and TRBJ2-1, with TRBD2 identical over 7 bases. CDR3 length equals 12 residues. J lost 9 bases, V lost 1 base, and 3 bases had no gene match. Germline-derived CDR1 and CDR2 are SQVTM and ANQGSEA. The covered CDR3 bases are TGCAGCGTTGAAGTGACTAGCATTGAG. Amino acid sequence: CSVEVTSIE. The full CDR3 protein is CSVEVTSIEQFF.

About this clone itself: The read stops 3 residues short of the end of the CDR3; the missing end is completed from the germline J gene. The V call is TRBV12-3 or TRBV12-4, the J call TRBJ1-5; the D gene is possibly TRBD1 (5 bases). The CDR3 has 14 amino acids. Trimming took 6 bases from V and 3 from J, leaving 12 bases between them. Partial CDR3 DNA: TGTGCCAGCAGACCGGGACTGAACAATCAGCCC. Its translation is CASRPGLNNQP. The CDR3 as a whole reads CASRPGLNNQPQHF.

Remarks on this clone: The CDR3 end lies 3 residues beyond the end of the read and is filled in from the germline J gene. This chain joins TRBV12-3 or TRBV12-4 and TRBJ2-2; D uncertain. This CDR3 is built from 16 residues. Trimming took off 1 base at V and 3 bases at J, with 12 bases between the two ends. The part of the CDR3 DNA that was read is TGTGCCAGCAGTTTAGGTCAGGTATTCGACACCGGGGAG. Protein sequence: CASSLGQVFDTGE. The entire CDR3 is CASSLGQVFDTGELFF.

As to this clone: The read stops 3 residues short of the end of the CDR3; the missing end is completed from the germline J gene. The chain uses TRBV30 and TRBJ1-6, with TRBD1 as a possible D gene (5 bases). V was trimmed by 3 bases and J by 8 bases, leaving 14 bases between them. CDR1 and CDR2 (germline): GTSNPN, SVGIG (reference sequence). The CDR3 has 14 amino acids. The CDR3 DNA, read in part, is TGTGCCTGGAGGCGTCAGGGCATTGATTCACCC. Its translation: CAWRRQGIDSP. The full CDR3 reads CAWRRQGIDSPLHF.